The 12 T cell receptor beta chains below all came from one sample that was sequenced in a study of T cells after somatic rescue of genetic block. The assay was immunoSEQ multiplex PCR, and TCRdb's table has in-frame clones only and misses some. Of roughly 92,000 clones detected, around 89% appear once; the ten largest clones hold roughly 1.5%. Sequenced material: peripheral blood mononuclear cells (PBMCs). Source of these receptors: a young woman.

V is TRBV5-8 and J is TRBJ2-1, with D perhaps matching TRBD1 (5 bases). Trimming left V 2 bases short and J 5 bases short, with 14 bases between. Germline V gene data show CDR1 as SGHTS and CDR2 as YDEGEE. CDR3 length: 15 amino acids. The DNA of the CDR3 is TGTGCCAGCAGCTTTGGACAACTCGTGGACAATGAGCAGTTCTTC. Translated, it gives CASSFGQLVDNEQFF.

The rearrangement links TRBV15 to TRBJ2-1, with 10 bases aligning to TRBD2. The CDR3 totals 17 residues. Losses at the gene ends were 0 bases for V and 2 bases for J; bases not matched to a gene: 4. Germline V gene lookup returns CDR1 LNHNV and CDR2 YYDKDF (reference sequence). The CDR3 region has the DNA TGTGCCACCAGCAGAGATCGGGGGACTAGCGCCTACAATGAGCAGTTCTTC. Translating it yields CATSRDRGTSAYNEQFF.

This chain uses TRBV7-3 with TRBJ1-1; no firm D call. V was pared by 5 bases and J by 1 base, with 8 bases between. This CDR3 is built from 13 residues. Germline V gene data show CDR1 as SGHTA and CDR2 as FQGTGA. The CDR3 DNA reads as TGTGCCAGCAGCCCTGGAACGAACACTGAAGCTTTCTTT. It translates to CASSPGTNTEAFF.

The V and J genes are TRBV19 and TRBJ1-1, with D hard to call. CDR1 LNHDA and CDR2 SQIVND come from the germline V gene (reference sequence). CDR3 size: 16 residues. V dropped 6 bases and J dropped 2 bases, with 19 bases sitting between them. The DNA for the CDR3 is TGTGCCAGTAGCACGACCTCGAGACTGCTAAACACTGAAGCTTTCTTT. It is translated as CASSTTSRLLNTEAFF.

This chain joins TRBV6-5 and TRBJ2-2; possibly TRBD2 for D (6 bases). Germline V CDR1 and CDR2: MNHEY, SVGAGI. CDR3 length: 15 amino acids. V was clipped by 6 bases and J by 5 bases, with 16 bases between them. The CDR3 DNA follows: TGTGCCAGCAGCTACAGAGCAGGACTAACCGGGGAGCTGTTTTTT. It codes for CASSYRAGLTGELFF.

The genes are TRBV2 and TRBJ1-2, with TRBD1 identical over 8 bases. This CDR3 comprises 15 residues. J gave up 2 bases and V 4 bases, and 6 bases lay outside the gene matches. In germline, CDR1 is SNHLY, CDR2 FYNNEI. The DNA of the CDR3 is TGTGCCAGCAGTGTCCAGGGGGCTGAAAACTATGGCTACACCTTC. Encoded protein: CASSVQGAENYGYTF.

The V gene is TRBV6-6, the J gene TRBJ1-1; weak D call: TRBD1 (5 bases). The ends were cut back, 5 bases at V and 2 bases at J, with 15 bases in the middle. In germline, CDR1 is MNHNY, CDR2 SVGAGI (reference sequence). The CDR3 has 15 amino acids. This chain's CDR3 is CASSTGQTTNTEAFF. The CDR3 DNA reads TGTGCCAGCAGTACAGGACAAACCACAAACACTGAAGCTTTCTTT.

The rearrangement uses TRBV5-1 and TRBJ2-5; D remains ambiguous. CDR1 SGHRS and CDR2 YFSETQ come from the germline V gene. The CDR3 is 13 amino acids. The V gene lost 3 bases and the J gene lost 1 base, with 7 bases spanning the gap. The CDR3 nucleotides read TGCGCCAGCAGCTCCCCGTCCCAAGAGACCCAGTACTTC. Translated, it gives CASSSPSQETQYF.

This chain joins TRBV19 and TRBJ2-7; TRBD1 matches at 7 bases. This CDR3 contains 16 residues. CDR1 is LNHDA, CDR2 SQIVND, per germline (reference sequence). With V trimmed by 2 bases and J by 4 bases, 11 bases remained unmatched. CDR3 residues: CASSITHRGVDYEQYF. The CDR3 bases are TGTGCCAGTAGTATAACCCACAGGGGTGTCGATTACGAGCAGTACTTC.

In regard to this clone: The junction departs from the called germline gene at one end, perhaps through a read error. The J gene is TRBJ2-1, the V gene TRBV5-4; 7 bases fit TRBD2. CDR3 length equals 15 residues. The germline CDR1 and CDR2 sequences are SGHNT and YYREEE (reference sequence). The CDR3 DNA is TGTGCCAGCACCTTGGGGGGGACCTCCTACAATGAGCAGTTCTTC. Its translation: CASTLGGTSYNEQFF.

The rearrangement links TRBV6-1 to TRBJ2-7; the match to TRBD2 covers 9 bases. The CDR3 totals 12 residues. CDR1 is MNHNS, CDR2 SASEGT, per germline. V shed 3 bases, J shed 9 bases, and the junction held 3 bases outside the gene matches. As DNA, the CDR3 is TGTGCCAGCAGTGAGCTGACTAGCGGGCAGTACTTC. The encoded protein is CASSELTSGQYF.

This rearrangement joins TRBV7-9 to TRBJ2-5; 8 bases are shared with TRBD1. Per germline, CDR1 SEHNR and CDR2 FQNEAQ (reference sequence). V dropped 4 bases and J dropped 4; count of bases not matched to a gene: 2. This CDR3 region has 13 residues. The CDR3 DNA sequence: TGTGCCAGCAGCTCCAGGGGGCCAGAGACCCAGTACTTC. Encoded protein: CASSSRGPETQYF.